The 10 T cell receptor beta chains in this list originate from one sample, sequenced in a study of T cell responses to AZD1222 COVID-19 vaccine. Only in-frame clones appear in the TCRdb table, and some are missing; sequencing was by immunoSEQ multiplex PCR. The sample lists around 160,000 clones, more than 75% occurring once. This specimen consisted of peripheral blood, obtained on day 0 of MenACWY control vaccination. The receptors originated from an adult in good health.

The count of this clone is one. This chain connects TRBV27 to TRBJ1-4, with D possibly being TRBD1 (6 bases). The V gene's germline CDR1 is MNHEY and CDR2 SMNVEV (reference sequence). Between the trimmed V and J ends, which lost 3 bases and 4 bases, there was a span of 18 bases. The CDR3 loop spans 17 amino acids. Here the CDR3 reads CASSFYDRRKYNEKLFF. The CDR3 DNA sequence: TGTGCCAGCAGTTTTTATGACAGGAGGAAGTATAATGAAAAACTGTTTTTT.

The chain couples TRBV7-3 to TRBJ1-2, with D unclear. V was pared by 4 bases and J by 4 bases, with 13 bases between. CDR1 and CDR2 from the germline V gene are SGHTA and FQGTGA. This CDR3 is built from 14 residues. The CDR3 reads CASSSRTRTYGYTF. CDR3 in DNA: TGTGCCAGCAGCTCCCGGACCAGGACCTATGGCTACACCTTC.

This chain joins TRBV9 and TRBJ1-1, with 7 bases fitting TRBD1. V was pared by 0 bases and J by 0 bases, with 5 bases of the junction left unmatched. CDR3 size: 16 residues. Germline V CDR1 and CDR2: SGDLS, YYNGEE. Here the CDR3 DNA reads TGTGCCAGCAGCGTAGGCCCAGGGGGAATGAACACTGAAGCTTTCTTT. Translating it yields CASSVGPGGMNTEAFF.

The J gene is TRBJ2-3, the V gene TRBV24-1; a weak D match, TRBD2 (7 bases). CDR1 and CDR2 (germline): KGHDR, SFDVKD. The V end lost 5 bases, the J end lost 0 bases, and 11 bases lay between the germline ends. The length of the CDR3 is 15 residues. CDR3 nucleotide sequence: TGTGCCACCAGTGTGGCGGGGGCTAGCACAGATACGCAGTATTTT. This gives the protein CATSVAGASTDTQYF.

As for this clone: Sequence at one end of the junction differs from germline and may be a read error. The rearrangement links TRBV12-5 to TRBJ1-1; D might be TRBD1 (5 bases). The CDR3 runs 13 residues. CDR1 is LGHNT and CDR2 is FRNRAP in the germline V gene. The CDR3: CASGLGGGTEAFF. CDR3 coding DNA: TGTGCTAGTGGGTTGGGGGGGGGCACTGAAGCTTTCTTT. Using reference TRBV12-5 and TRBJ1-1 for the parts outside the CDR3, the full variable domain is DARVTQTPRHKVTEMGQEVTMRCQPILGHNTVFWYRQTMMQGLELLAYFRNRAPLDDSGMPKDRFSAEMPDATLATLKIQPSEPRDSAVYFCASGLGGGTEAFFGQGTRLTVV.

In its sample, this clone was seen a few times. This chain joins TRBV3-1 (or the pseudogene TRBV3-2) and TRBJ2-2; 7 nucleotides align to TRBD1. Germline assignment: CDR1 LGHDT and CDR2 YNNKEL (reference sequence). The CDR3 is 14 residues long. V lost 4 bases, J lost 5 bases, and 4 bases stayed unmatched. The CDR3 region is CASSRDRVTGELFF. CDR3 sequence (DNA): TGTGCCAGCAGCCGAGACAGGGTTACCGGGGAGCTGTTTTTT.

The chain recombines TRBV5-4 with TRBJ2-5, with 9 bases fitting TRBD2. V lost 0 bases, J lost 5 bases, and 8 bases stayed unmatched. CDR3 length equals 16 residues. Germline V gene data show CDR1 as SGHNT and CDR2 as YYREEE (reference sequence). DNA of the CDR3: TGTGCCAGCAGCTTGGGTGAGCGGGGGGCCGGCGAGACCCAGTACTTC. Translated, it gives CASSLGERGAGETQYF.

The chain links TRBV6-5 to TRBJ2-7, with 10 nucleotides matching TRBD1. CDR3 size: 15 residues. Germline assignment: CDR1 MNHEY and CDR2 SVGAGI. The V gene end was trimmed by 6 bases and the J gene end by 5 bases; junction bases not matched to a gene: 10. The CDR3 loop is CASRNGGQGLNEQYF. In nucleotides, the CDR3 is TGTGCCAGCAGAAACGGGGGACAGGGGTTAAACGAGCAGTACTTC.

The chain combines TRBV7-9 with TRBJ2-5; 12 positions match TRBD2. The germline V gene encodes CDR1 SEHNR and CDR2 FQNEAQ (reference sequence). After removal of 5 bases from V and 5 bases from J, the junction contained 9 bases not matched to a gene. This CDR3 spans 16 amino acids. The CDR3 region is CASSPSLAGGKETQYF. The CDR3 nucleotides read TGTGCCAGCAGCCCCTCACTAGCGGGGGGAAAGGAGACCCAGTACTTC.

The chain carries TRBV5-1 and TRBJ1-6; D ambiguous. The CDR3 runs to 13 residues. CDR1 and CDR2 (germline): SGHRS, YFSETQ. V was shortened by 0 bases and J by 10 bases, with 8 bases between the two germline ends. Here the CDR3 reads CASSLVGISPLHF. The CDR3 region has the DNA TGCGCCAGCAGCTTGGTCGGAATCTCACCCCTCCACTTT. Supplemented by reference TRBV5-1 and TRBJ1-6, the full variable domain reads KAGVTQTPRYLIKTRGQQVTLSCSPISGHRSVSWYQQTPGQGLQFLFEYFSETQRNKGNFPGRFSGRQFSNSRSEMNVSTLELGDSALYLCASSLVGISPLHFGNGTRLTVT.